These 20 T cell receptor beta chains share one sample of origin, sequenced in a study of cytomegalovirus exposure and HLA in healthy donors. Amplification used 60 Vbeta primers and 13 Jbeta primers. Profiled with immunoSEQ multiplex PCR; TCRdb holds only in-frame clones, not every one. The data show over 150,000 clones, 65% to 85% seen once. What was sequenced was PBMCs. The receptors shown here come from a woman aged 40 to 49 in good health and CMV-seropositive.

CDR3 amino acids: CASSEAGAKNIQYF. CDR3 nucleotide sequence: TGTGCCAGCAGTGAAGCCGGTGCCAAAAACATTCAGTACTTC. The V and J genes are TRBV2 and TRBJ2-4; no reliable D call. Deletions cut 0 bases from V and 1 base from J, with 4 bases between. The CDR3 sequence is 14 residues long. Germline V CDR1 and CDR2: SNHLY, FYNNEI.

The V call is TRBV28, the J call TRBJ2-6, with 8 bases aligning to TRBD1. Germline values: CDR1 MDHEN, CDR2 SYDVKM. V was pared by 6 bases and J by 0 bases, with 4 bases of the junction left unmatched. The CDR3 loop spans 16 amino acids. The CDR3, as DNA: TGTGCCAGCAGGGAGGGACAGGACTCTGGGGCCAACGTCCTGACTTTC. As protein: CASREGQDSGANVLTF.

This clone was observed a handful of times. The gene calls are TRBV4-2 and TRBJ2-1; TRBD2 aligns across 7 bases. Germline CDR1 LGHNA, CDR2 YNFKEQ. J was trimmed by 4 bases and V by 1 base; bases with no gene match: 4. The CDR3 is 15 amino acids. In DNA, the CDR3 is TGTGCCAGCAGCCAAGTTCCTAGCGGTTACAATGAGCAGTTCTTC. It yields the protein CASSQVPSGYNEQFF.

V is TRBV30 and J is TRBJ2-5, with 9 positions matching TRBD1. Germline V gene lookup returns CDR1 GTSNPN and CDR2 SVGIG (reference sequence). The CDR3 covers 19 residues. The trim removed 4 bases at V and 1 base at J, leaving 19 bases unmatched. CDR3 protein: CAWMGPPHTGGGSQETQYF. As DNA, the CDR3 is TGTGCCTGGATGGGCCCCCCCCACACAGGGGGCGGAAGCCAAGAGACCCAGTACTTC.

This clone came up a few times. This chain uses TRBV27 with TRBJ1-1, with 9 bases fitting TRBD1. Germline assignment: CDR1 MNHEY and CDR2 SMNVEV (reference sequence). The CDR3 loop spans 16 amino acids. V shed 4 bases, J shed 4 bases, and the junction held 10 bases outside the gene matches. CDR3 sequence (DNA): TGTGCCAGCAGTTGGGGACAGGGTAGTAGAGGCACTGAAGCTTTCTTT. Its protein product is CASSWGQGSRGTEAFF.

The V call is TRBV5-1, the J call TRBJ2-3, with 11 positions matching TRBD2. CDR3 length: 18 amino acids. J lost 3 bases, V lost 0 bases, and 9 bases had no gene match. Germline values: CDR1 SGHRS, CDR2 YFSETQ. The chain's CDR3 is CASSLAVLAGVKTDTQYF. In DNA form, the CDR3 reads TGCGCCAGCAGCTTGGCCGTACTAGCGGGAGTGAAGACAGATACGCAGTATTTT.

This chain uses TRBV7-9 with TRBJ2-6, with D unresolved. The CDR3 consists of 15 residues. Per the germline V gene, CDR1 is SEHNR and CDR2 is FQNEAQ (reference sequence). Trimming took off 1 base at V and 0 bases at J, with 4 bases between the two ends. The CDR3 sequence is CASSLDTSGANVLTF. CDR3 DNA sequence: TGTGCCAGCAGCTTAGACACCTCTGGGGCCAACGTCCTGACTTTC.

The J gene is TRBJ2-7, the V gene TRBV6-6; possible D gene TRBD2, 6 bases. V gave up 8 bases and J gave up 2 bases, with 16 bases separating them. CDR1 is MNHNY, CDR2 SVGAGI, per germline (reference sequence). The CDR3 runs 14 residues. The CDR3: CASATSGRAYEQYF. Written as DNA, the CDR3 is TGTGCCAGCGCGACTTCCGGGAGAGCCTACGAGCAGTACTTC.

V and J are TRBV27 and TRBJ2-7, with TRBD1 identical over 9 bases. Germline values: CDR1 MNHEY, CDR2 SMNVEV (reference sequence). Trimming removed 5 bases from V and 0 bases from J; junction bases left unmatched: 11. The CDR3 covers 17 residues. CDR3 in DNA: TGTGCCAGCAGTCCGTGGACAGGGGTCACCAGCTCCTACGAGCAGTACTTC. Amino acid sequence: CASSPWTGVTSSYEQYF.

The V gene is TRBV5-4, the J gene TRBJ2-7; possibly TRBD1 for D (7 bases). The ends were cut back, 4 bases at V and 0 bases at J, with 14 bases in the middle. The CDR3 spans 15 residues. Germline V gene lookup returns CDR1 SGHNT and CDR2 YYREEE (reference sequence). The CDR3 nucleotides are TGTGCCAGCAGCGGGGGGACAGTTTCCTCCTACGAGCAGTACTTC. Protein product: CASSGGTVSSYEQYF.

In this sample, this clone turned up once. The J gene is TRBJ2-3, the V gene TRBV5-1; D gene ambiguous. CDR1 is SGHRS and CDR2 is YFSETQ in the germline V gene. This CDR3 has 15 amino acids. With 4 bases removed from V and 0 bases from J, the gap between germline ends came to 12 bases. Written as DNA, the CDR3 is TGCGCCAGCAGCCCAGACTTTTCTAGCACAGATACGCAGTATTTT. Its protein product is CASSPDFSSTDTQYF.

The chain has TRBV5-6 and TRBJ2-1; 11 nucleotides agree with TRBD2. The germline CDR1 and CDR2 sequences are SGHDT and YYEEEE. The CDR3 has 18 amino acids. V shed 1 base, J shed 9 bases, and the junction held 15 bases outside the gene matches. This chain's CDR3 is CASSLLVAGGGQGGEQFF. CDR3 nucleotide sequence: TGTGCCAGCAGCTTGTTGGTAGCGGGAGGGGGACAAGGAGGTGAGCAGTTCTTC.

V gene TRBV15 combines with J gene TRBJ1-2, with a possible D match to TRBD1 (6 bases). This CDR3 is built from 15 residues. Trimming removed 8 bases from V and 4 bases from J, with 20 bases in between. The germline CDR1 and CDR2 sequences are LNHNV and YYDKDF (reference sequence). In DNA, the CDR3 is TGTGCCACCTCCAGAGGGGTACAGGGCTTCTATGGCTACACCTTC. Its protein is CATSRGVQGFYGYTF.

The rearrangement uses TRBV5-4 and TRBJ2-1; 16 positions agree with TRBD2. Germline V CDR1 and CDR2: SGHNT, YYREEE (reference sequence). J lost 7 bases, V lost 4 bases, and 2 bases had no gene match. The CDR3 spans 15 residues. CDR3 loop: CASSTGLAGGNEQFF. CDR3 bases: TGTGCCAGCAGCACGGGACTAGCGGGAGGGAATGAGCAGTTCTTC.

The J gene is TRBJ1-2, the V gene TRBV19; no clear D gene. CDR1 and CDR2 from the germline V gene are LNHDA and SQIVND (reference sequence). The V and J ends lost 4 bases and 4 bases respectively, with 7 bases between them. The CDR3 loop spans 12 amino acids. CDR3 sequence (DNA): TGTGCCAGTAGTAGAAGCATCTATGGCTACACCTTC. It is translated as CASSRSIYGYTF.

Only a few counts were recorded for this clone. The chain carries TRBV5-1 and TRBJ2-5, with 9 bases fitting TRBD1. The CDR3 extends over 16 amino acids. Unmatched junction bases numbered 7, after V lost 3 bases and J lost 1 base. CDR1 is SGHRS and CDR2 is YFSETQ in the germline V gene. Here the CDR3 reads CASSSEGTGFQETQYF. In nucleotides, the CDR3 is TGCGCCAGCAGCTCTGAAGGGACAGGGTTCCAAGAGACCCAGTACTTC.

The chain couples TRBV7-8 to TRBJ2-1; TRBD1 matches 9 bases. Looked up from germline, CDR1 is SGHVS and CDR2 is FQNEAQ. V lost 5 bases and J lost 3; bases outside the gene matches: 14. The CDR3 totals 18 residues. CDR3: CASSQRQGVHRFYNEQFF. The CDR3 DNA is TGTGCCAGCAGCCAACGACAGGGGGTTCACCGTTTCTACAATGAGCAGTTCTTC.

This clone was seen a handful of times. This chain uses TRBV6-5 with TRBJ1-2, with no clear D. Looked up from germline, CDR1 is MNHEY and CDR2 is SVGAGI. This CDR3 contains 14 residues. V was shortened by 6 bases and J by 5 bases, with 16 bases between the two germline ends. Here the CDR3 reads CASSPTGIFYGYTF. Written as DNA, the CDR3 is TGTGCCAGCAGCCCGACCGGGATTTTTTATGGCTACACCTTC.

This clone appeared a single time. The CDR3 DNA reads TGCAGCGTTGCGAGTGATACGCAGTATTTT. It encodes CSVASDTQYF. The chain recombines TRBV29-1 with TRBJ2-3; D gene ambiguous. The CDR3 has 10 residues. Germline V gives CDR1 SQVTM, CDR2 ANQGSEA. V lost 4 bases and J 6 bases, leaving 5 bases between the germline ends.

The rearrangement links TRBV7-9 to TRBJ2-2; D gene ambiguous. Germline values: CDR1 SEHNR, CDR2 FQNEAQ (reference sequence). The CDR3 totals 15 residues. Trimming shortened V by 3 bases and J by 1 base, and 9 bases separated the two germline ends. CDR3 amino acids: CASSFTVLNTGELFF. CDR3 in DNA: TGTGCCAGCAGCTTCACAGTCTTGAACACCGGGGAGCTGTTTTTT.